This is a list of T cell receptor beta chains from one sample in a study of patients and donors after allogeneic stem cell transplantation. Via MiXCR, TCRdb re-called the RT-PCR reads, giving one row per CDR3 protein. Counted here are some 960,000 distinct CDR3 sequences, under 20% occurring once; the ten biggest clones make up 6%. What was sequenced was blood, either unsorted or a sorted T cell fraction (not recorded which). All receptors come from a human donor who was either an allogeneic HSCT recipient or a stem cell or donor lymphocyte infusion donor (not recorded which). It is not recorded whose cells these are; they may come from a transplant donor. Both conserved end residues are part of each CDR3. The D gene is left open where the match is weak. The size entry is marked missing in some rows and otherwise reads once, few, many or a size class.

clone_size d_call j_call v_call cdr3_nt cdr3_aa
few - TRBJ1-1 TRBV29-1 TGCAGCGTTGATTCGGCAGGGGCCGCAAACACTGAAGCTTTCTTT CSVDSAGAANTEAFF
few - TRBJ2-7 TRBV9 TGTGCCAGCAGCCCCGGAGGGGGGGTCTCCTACGAGCAGTACTTC CASSPGGGVSYEQYF
once TRBD2 TRBJ2-1 TRBV27 TGTGCCAGCAGTTTAAGGCGGGAGGGCTCGGTGGGTAATGAGCAGTTCTTC CASSLRREGSVGNEQFF
many - TRBJ1-1 TRBV29-1 TGCAGCGTTGAAGTTTGGGGACACAACACTGAAGCTTTCTTT CSVEVWGHNTEAFF
few - TRBJ1-5 TRBV6-1 TGTGCCAGCAGTGAAGCGCAGCCCCAGCATTTT CASSEAQPQHF
- - TRBJ1-3 TRBV20-1 TGCAGTGCTATGAAGGGGGGGGGAAACACCATATATTTT CSAMKGGGNTIYF
- - TRBJ2-5 TRBV6-5 TGTGCCAGCAGTTACGGTACAGGGGACTACCAAGAGACCCAGTACTTC CASSYGTGDYQETQYF
few TRBD2 TRBJ2-2 TRBV20-1 TGCAGTGCTAGAGATCCCAGGACTAGCGGGGGCCTGAACACCGGGGAGCTGTTTTTT CSARDPRTSGGLNTGELFF
few - TRBJ2-7 TRBV19 TGTGCCAGTAGTAAAGGGCGTGGGAACTCCTACGAGCAGTACTTC CASSKGRGNSYEQYF
- TRBD1 TRBJ1-2 TRBV5-5 TGTGCCAGCAGCTTGGCGATTGGGACAGACTATGGCTACACCTTC CASSLAIGTDYGYTF
few - TRBJ2-7 TRBV20-1 TGCAGTGCTAGTCACGACCGAGGCGACGAGCAGTACTTC CSASHDRGDEQYF
few TRBD1 TRBJ1-5 TRBV10-3 TGTGCCATCAGTTCCGGGACAGGGTCCAATCAGCCCCAGCATTTT CAISSGTGSNQPQHF
- TRBD2 TRBJ2-1 TRBV3-1 TGTGCCAGCAGCCACCGACTAGCGGGGGGTATTGAGCAGTTCTTC CASSHRLAGGIEQFF
- - TRBJ2-5 TRBV20-1 TGCAGTGCTAGAGTTTCTGAGGCGCAAGAGACCCAGTACTTC CSARVSEAQETQYF
few - TRBJ1-3 TRBV4-3 TGCGCCAGCAGCCGAGTCTGGGGGCAGGACTTGCGGGGAAACACCATATATTTT CASSRVWGQDLRGNTIYF
- - TRBJ1-2 TRBV6-1 TGTGCCAGCAGGAGGACAGCTGAATATGGCTACACCTTC CASRRTAEYGYTF
few - TRBJ2-2 TRBV4-1 TGCGCCAGCAGCCAAGATCTGGGACAGAACACCGGGGAGCTGTTTTTT CASSQDLGQNTGELFF